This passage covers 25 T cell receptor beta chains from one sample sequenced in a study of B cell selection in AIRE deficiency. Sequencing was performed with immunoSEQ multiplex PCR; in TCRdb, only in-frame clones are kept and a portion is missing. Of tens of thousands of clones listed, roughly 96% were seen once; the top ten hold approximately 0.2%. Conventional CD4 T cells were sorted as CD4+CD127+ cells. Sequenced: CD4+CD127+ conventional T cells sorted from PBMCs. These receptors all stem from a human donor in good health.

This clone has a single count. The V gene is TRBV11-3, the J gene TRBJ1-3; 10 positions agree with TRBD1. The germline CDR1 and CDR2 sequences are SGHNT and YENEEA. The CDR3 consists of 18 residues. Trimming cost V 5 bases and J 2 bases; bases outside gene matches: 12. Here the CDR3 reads CASSLRDRGQLAGNTIYF. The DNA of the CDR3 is TGTGCCAGCAGCCTCCGGGACAGGGGCCAATTAGCTGGAAACACCATATATTTT.

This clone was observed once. DNA for the CDR3: TGTGCCACCCGGGACCAGACCTACGAGCAGTACTTC. Translated, it gives CATRDQTYEQYF. The chain recombines TRBV10-3 with TRBJ2-7; the D gene could be TRBD1 or TRBD2 (5 bases each). The CDR3 runs to 12 residues. CDR1 and CDR2 from the germline V gene are ENHRY and SYGVKD. The V end lost 10 bases, the J end lost 2 bases, and 12 bases lay between the germline ends.

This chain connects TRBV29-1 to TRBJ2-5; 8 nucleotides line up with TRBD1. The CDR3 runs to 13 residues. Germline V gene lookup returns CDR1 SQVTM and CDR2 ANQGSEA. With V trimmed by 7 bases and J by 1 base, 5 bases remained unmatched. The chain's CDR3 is CSAVGTGQETQYF. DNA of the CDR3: TGCAGCGCCGTAGGGACAGGCCAAGAGACCCAGTACTTC.

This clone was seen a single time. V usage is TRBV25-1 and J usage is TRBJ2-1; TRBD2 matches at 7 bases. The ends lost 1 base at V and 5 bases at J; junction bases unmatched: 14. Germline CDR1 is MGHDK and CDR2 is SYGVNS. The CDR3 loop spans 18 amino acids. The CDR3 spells CASSELGGGPVSDNEQFF. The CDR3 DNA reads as TGTGCCAGCAGTGAATTGGGGGGAGGGCCGGTAAGTGACAATGAGCAGTTCTTC.

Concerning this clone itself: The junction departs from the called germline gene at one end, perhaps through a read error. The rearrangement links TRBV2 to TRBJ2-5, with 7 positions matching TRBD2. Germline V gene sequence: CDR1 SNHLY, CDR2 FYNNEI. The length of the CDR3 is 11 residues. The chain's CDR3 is CASERGKQEDF. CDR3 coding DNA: TGTGCCAGCGAGCGGGGAAAACAGGAGGACTTC.

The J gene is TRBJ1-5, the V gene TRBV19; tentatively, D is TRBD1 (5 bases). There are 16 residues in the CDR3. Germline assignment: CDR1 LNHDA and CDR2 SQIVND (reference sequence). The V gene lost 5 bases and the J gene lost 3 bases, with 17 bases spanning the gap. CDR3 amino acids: CASSEVLQTVNQPQHF. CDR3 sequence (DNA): TGTGCCAGTAGTGAGGTTTTGCAGACAGTCAATCAGCCCCAGCATTTT.

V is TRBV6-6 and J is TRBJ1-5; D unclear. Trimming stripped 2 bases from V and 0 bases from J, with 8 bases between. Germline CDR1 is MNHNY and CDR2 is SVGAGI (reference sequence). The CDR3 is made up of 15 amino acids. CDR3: CASSYRELSNQPQHF. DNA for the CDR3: TGTGCCAGCAGTTACCGGGAACTTAGCAATCAGCCCCAGCATTTT.

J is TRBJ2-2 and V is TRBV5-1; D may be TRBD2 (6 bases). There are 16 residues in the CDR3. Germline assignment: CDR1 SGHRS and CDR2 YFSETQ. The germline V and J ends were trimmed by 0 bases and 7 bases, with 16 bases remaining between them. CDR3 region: CASSLGGSGRVGELFF. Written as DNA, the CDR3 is TGCGCCAGCAGCTTGGGTGGTAGCGGCCGGGTCGGGGAGCTGTTTTTT.

The chain's CDR3 is CASSVVRGRGNTGELFF. The DNA of the CDR3 is TGTGCCAGCAGCGTAGTACGAGGGAGGGGGAACACCGGGGAGCTGTTTTTT. The J gene is TRBJ2-2, the V gene TRBV9, with 7 bases aligning to TRBD2. CDR1 is SGDLS, CDR2 YYNGEE, per germline. This CDR3 is 17 amino acids long. The junction had 6 bases not matched to a gene; V was cut back by 0 bases and J by 1 base.

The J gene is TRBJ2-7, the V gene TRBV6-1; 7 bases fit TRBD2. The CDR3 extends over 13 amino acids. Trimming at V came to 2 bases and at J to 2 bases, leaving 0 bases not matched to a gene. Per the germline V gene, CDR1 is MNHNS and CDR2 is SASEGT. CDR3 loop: CASSESGAYEQYF. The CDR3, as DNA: TGTGCCAGCAGTGAAAGCGGGGCCTACGAGCAGTACTTC.

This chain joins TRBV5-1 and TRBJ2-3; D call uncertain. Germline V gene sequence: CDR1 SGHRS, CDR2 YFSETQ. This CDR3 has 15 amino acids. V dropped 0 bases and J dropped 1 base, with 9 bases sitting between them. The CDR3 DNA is TGCGCCAGCAGCTTGGAAGGTTTCGGCACAGATACGCAGTATTTT. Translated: CASSLEGFGTDTQYF.

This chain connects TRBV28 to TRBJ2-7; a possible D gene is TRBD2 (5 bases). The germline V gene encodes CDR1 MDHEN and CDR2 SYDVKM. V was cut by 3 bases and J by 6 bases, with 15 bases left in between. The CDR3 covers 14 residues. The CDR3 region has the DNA TGTGCCAGCAGTTTCCTTGAGGGCCTCTCCGAGCAGTACTTC. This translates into CASSFLEGLSEQYF.

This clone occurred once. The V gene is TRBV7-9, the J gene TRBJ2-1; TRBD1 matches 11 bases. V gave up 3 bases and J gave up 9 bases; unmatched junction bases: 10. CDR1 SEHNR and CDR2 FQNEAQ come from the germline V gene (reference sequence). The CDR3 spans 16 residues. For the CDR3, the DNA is TGTGCCAGCAGCTTGAGGACAGGGGGCACGGAAAGTGAGCAGTTCTTC. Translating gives CASSLRTGGTESEQFF.

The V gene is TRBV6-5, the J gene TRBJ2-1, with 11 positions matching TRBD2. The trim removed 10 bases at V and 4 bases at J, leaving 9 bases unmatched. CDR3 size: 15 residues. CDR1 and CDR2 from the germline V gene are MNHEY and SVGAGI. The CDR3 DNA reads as TGTGCCACCCAAATAGCGGGAGGGCCATACAATGAGCAGTTCTTC. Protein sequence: CATQIAGGPYNEQFF.

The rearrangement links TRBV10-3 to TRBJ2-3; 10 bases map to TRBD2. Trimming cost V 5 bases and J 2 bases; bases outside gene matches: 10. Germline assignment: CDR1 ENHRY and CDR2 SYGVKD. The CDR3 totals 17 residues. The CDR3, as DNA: TGTGCCATCAGTAGAGCGGGAGGGGAGACGGACACAGATACGCAGTATTTT. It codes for CAISRAGGETDTDTQYF.

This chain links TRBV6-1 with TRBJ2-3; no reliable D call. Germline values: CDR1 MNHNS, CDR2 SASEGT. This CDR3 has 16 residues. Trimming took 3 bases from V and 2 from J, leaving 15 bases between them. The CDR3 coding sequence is TGTGCCAGCAGTGATGGTATTCAGGATTTCACAGATACGCAGTATTTT. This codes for CASSDGIQDFTDTQYF.

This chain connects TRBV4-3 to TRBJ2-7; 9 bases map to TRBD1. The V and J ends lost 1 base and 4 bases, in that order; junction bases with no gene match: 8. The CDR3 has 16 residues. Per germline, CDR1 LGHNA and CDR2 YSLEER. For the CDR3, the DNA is TGCGCCAGCAGCCAAGGGGCGGGACAGGGTGTGTACGAGCAGTACTTC. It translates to CASSQGAGQGVYEQYF.

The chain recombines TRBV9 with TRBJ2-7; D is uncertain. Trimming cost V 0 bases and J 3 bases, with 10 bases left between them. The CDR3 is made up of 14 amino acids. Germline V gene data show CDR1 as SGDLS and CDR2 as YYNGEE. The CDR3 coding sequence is TGTGCCAGCAGCGTAGGGATTTATGACTACGAGCAGTACTTC. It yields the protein CASSVGIYDYEQYF.

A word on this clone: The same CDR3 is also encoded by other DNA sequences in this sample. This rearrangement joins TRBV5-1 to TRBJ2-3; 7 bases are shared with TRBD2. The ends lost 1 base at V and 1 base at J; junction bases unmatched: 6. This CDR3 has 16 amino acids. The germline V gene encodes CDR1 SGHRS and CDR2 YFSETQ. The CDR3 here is CASSLLAGAGTDTQYF. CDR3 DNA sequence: TGCGCCAGCAGCTTGCTCGCGGGAGCTGGCACAGATACGCAGTATTTT.

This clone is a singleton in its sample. CDR3 sequence: CASSLAGGGDTQYF. CDR3 sequence (DNA): TGTGCCAGCAGCTTAGCGGGAGGTGGAGATACGCAGTATTTT. The V call is TRBV11-1, the J call TRBJ2-3; perhaps TRBD2 as D (6 bases). V was pared by 0 bases and J by 5 bases, with 9 bases between. The CDR3 consists of 14 residues. The germline gives CDR1 SGHAT, CDR2 FQDESV (reference sequence).

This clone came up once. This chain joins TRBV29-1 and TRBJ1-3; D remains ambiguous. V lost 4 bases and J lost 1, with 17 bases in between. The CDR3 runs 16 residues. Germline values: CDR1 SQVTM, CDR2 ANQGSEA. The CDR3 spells CSVGPPRGGSGNTIYF. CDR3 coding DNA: TGCAGCGTTGGTCCTCCCCGGGGAGGGTCTGGAAACACCATATATTTT. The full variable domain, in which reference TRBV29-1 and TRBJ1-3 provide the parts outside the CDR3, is SAVISQKPSRDICQRGTSLTIQCQVDSQVTMMFWYRQQPGQSLTLIATANQGSEATYESGFVIDKFPISRPNLTFSTLTVSNMSPEDSSIYLCSVGPPRGGSGNTIYFGEGSWLTVV.

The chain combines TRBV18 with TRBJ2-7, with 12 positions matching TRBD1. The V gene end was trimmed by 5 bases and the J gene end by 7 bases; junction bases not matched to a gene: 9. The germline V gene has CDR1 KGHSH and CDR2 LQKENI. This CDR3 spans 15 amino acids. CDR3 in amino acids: CASSERGQGAGEQYF. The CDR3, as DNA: TGTGCCAGCTCAGAAAGGGGACAGGGGGCTGGGGAGCAGTACTTC. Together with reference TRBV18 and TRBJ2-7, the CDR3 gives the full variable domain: NAGVMQNPRHLVRRRGQEARLRCSPMKGHSHVYWYRQLPEEGLKFMVYLQKENIIDESGMPKERFSAEFPKEGPSILRIQQVVRGDSAAYFCASSERGQGAGEQYFGPGTRLTVT.

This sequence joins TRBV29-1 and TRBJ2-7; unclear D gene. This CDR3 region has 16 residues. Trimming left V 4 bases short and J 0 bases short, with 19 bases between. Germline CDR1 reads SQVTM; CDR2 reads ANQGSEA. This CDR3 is CSVVELPRLSSYEQYF. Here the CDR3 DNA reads TGCAGCGTTGTCGAGTTACCAAGGTTAAGCTCCTACGAGCAGTACTTC.

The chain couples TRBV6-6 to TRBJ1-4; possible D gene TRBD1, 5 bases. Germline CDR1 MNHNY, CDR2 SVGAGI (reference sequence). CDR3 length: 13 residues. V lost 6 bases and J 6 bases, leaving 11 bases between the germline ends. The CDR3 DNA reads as TGTGCCAGCAGAAGGCCGACAGATGAAAAACTGTTTTTT. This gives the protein CASRRPTDEKLFF.

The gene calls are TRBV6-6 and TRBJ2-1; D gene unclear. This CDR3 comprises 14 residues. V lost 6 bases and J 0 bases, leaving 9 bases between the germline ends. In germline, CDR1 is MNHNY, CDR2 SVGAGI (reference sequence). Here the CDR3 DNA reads TGTGCCAGCAGGGAAGGTAGCTCCTACAATGAGCAGTTCTTC. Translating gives CASREGSSYNEQFF.